The rows below give T cell receptor beta chains drawn from one sample of a study of T cells in Graves' hyperthyroidism and ophthalmopathy. One entry per CDR3 protein results from TCRdb running MiXCR on the multiplex PCR reads. The table records about 560,000 distinct CDR3 sequences, approximately 15% of them present only once. The sequencing sample was made of blood. The receptors were sampled from a woman between 18 and 29 years old with Graves' hyperthyroidism. Both conserved end residues are part of each CDR3. A D gene is named only where the DNA matches it firmly. The listing skips clone size in some rows; elsewhere it reads once, few, many or a size class.

d_call | j_call | cdr3_length | clone_size | v_call | cdr3_nt | cdr3_aa
- | TRBJ1-2 | 16 | many | TRBV20-1 | TGCAGTGCTAGAGATCTTGGGTCCTCCCCAGGATATGGCTACACCTTC | CSARDLGSSPGYGYTF
- | TRBJ2-1 | 15 | many | TRBV7-2 | TGTGCCAGCAGCCCCTCGATAGCGTTCAGGGATGAGCAGTTCTTC | CASSPSIAFRDEQFF
- | TRBJ2-7 | 15 | - | TRBV18 | TGTGCCAGCTCACCAGAGGACGCCTTCTCCTACGAGCAGTACTTC | CASSPEDAFSYEQYF
- | TRBJ2-3 | 14 | many | TRBV2 | TGTGCCAGCAGTGAAGCGCTTCGGACAGATACGCAGTATTTT | CASSEALRTDTQYF
- | TRBJ2-3 | 15 | many | TRBV20-1 | TGCAGTGCTAGAGATTCCCTCCGAGGTCCAGATACGCAGTATTTT | CSARDSLRGPDTQYF
TRBD1 | TRBJ2-1 | 13 | - | TRBV7-9 | TGTGCCAGCAGCTTAGAGGGGGGACAGGGACAGTTCTTC | CASSLEGGQGQFF
TRBD1 | TRBJ2-2 | 15 | many | TRBV7-9 | TGTGCCAGCAGCCCAGGGGGCGCGAACACCGGGGAGCTGTTTTTT | CASSPGGANTGELFF
TRBD1 | TRBJ2-2 | 14 | once | TRBV2 | TGTGCCCAAAAAGGACAGGGCTACACCGGGGAGCTGTTTTTT | CAQKGQGYTGELFF
- | TRBJ2-1 | 12 | many | TRBV3-1 | TGTGCCAGCAGCCGGGGGCCCGGTGAGCAGTTCTTC | CASSRGPGEQFF
- | TRBJ2-3 | 15 | few | TRBV5-1 | TGCGCCAGCAGCTTGTTTGCGGGGCTGGCAGATACGCAGTATTTT | CASSLFAGLADTQYF
- | TRBJ2-7 | 13 | few | TRBV20-1 | TGCAGTGCTAGGTACACCTACTCCTACGAGCAGTACTTC | CSARYTYSYEQYF
- | TRBJ1-2 | 16 | few | TRBV7-9 | TGTGCCAGCAGTCATCGACAACCGGGGGGCTTTGATGGCTACACCTTC | CASSHRQPGGFDGYTF
- | TRBJ2-1 | 14 | many | TRBV7-2 | TGTGCCAGCAGCTTAGATGCGGGGTACAATGAGCAGTTCTTC | CASSLDAGYNEQFF
TRBD2 | TRBJ2-1 | 15 | - | TRBV2 | TGTGCCAGCAGCTTAATAACTAGCGGGAGCAATGAGCAGTTCTTC | CASSLITSGSNEQFF
- | TRBJ2-5 | 16 | many | TRBV3-2 | TGTGCCAGCAGCTCCCACCGGGACAGGGTTTGGGAGACCCAGTACTTC | CASSSHRDRVWETQYF
- | TRBJ2-2 | 14 | few | TRBV9 | TGTGCCAGCAGCGGTCTAGGGAGGACCGGGGAGCTGTTTTTT | CASSGLGRTGELFF
- | TRBJ2-2 | 15 | many | TRBV24-1 | TGTGCCACCAGTGAACCGGGACAAGACACCGGGGAGCTGTTTTTT | CATSEPGQDTGELFF
TRBD1 | TRBJ1-5 | 16 | - | TRBV20-1 | TGCAGTGCTAAGTCCCGAACAGGGGCCGGCAATCAGCCCCAGCATTTT | CSAKSRTGAGNQPQHF
TRBD1 | TRBJ2-5 | 15 | - | TRBV7-2 | TGTGCCAGCAGCTTAGGGGACAGGATGCAAGAGACCCAGTACTTC | CASSLGDRMQETQYF
- | TRBJ1-2 | 17 | many | TRBV18 | TGTGCCAGCTCACCTACGGCGGGACAAAAGGGGAACTATGGCTACACCTTC | CASSPTAGQKGNYGYTF
- | TRBJ1-1 | 13 | - | TRBV10-1 | TGCGCCAGCAGTGAACAGCCTTGGACTGAAGCTTTCTTT | CASSEQPWTEAFF
- | TRBJ2-7 | 14 | many | TRBV20-1 | TGCAGTGCTAAGCACCCGGGCCCTACGGTCGAGCAGTACTTC | CSAKHPGPTVEQYF
TRBD1 | TRBJ1-2 | 12 | - | TRBV19 | TGTGCCAGTAGTACAGGAGGACAGGCCGCCACCTTC | CASSTGGQAATF
- | TRBJ1-6 | 15 | - | TRBV20-1 | TGCAGTGCTAGAGAGGTTCAGGGCCCCGGGGGGCCCCTCCACTTT | CSAREVQGPGGPLHF
- | TRBJ1-2 | 14 | many | TRBV11-3 | TGTGCCAGCAGCTTAGATCGGCGCAGGGATGGCTACACCTTC | CASSLDRRRDGYTF
TRBD1 | TRBJ1-1 | 13 | few | TRBV7-2 | TGTGCCAGCAGCTCGCAGGGGGCCACTGAAGCTTTCTTT | CASSSQGATEAFF
TRBD2 | TRBJ2-1 | 13 | - | TRBV15 | TGTGCCACCAGCTACAGCGGGAAAAATGAGCAGTTCTTC | CATSYSGKNEQFF
TRBD1 | TRBJ1-2 | 15 | many | TRBV24-1 | TGTGCCACCAGTGATTCGGAGGGGGCGAACTATGGCTACACCTTC | CATSDSEGANYGYTF
TRBD1 | TRBJ1-2 | 14 | few | TRBV7-2 | TGTGCCAGCAGCTCTCTGGGACAGAACTATGGCTACACCTTC | CASSSLGQNYGYTF
TRBD1 | TRBJ1-1 | 18 | many | TRBV20-1 | TGCAGTGCTAGGAGACCGGGACAGAGTATGAAGGTGAACACTGAAGCTTTCTTT | CSARRPGQSMKVNTEAFF
TRBD1 | TRBJ1-5 | 14 | many | TRBV2 | TGTGCCAGCAGGACAGGGGGAGTTTATCAGCCCCAGCATTTT | CASRTGGVYQPQHF
TRBD1 | TRBJ2-4 | 13 | - | TRBV29-1 | TGCAGCGTCCTAGACAGGGGCAAAAACATTCAGTACTTC | CSVLDRGKNIQYF
- | TRBJ1-3 | 17 | - | TRBV20-1 | TGCAGTGCTAGAGATTCAAGGATCTTAGCCTCTGGAAACACCATATATTTT | CSARDSRILASGNTIYF
- | TRBJ2-2 | 15 | - | TRBV12-3/TRBV12-4 | TGTGCCAGCAGATTCTACAGTGCGAACACCGGGGAGCTGTTTTTT | CASRFYSANTGELFF
TRBD1 | TRBJ2-7 | 14 | few | TRBV20-1 | TGCAGTGCTACCCGGGACAGGGGGCCCTACGAGCAGTACTTC | CSATRDRGPYEQYF
- | TRBJ2-3 | 14 | - | TRBV15 | TGTGCCACCAGCAGAGATGCTAGCTCGGATACGCAGTATTTT | CATSRDASSDTQYF
- | TRBJ1-2 | 15 | many | TRBV10-2 | TGCGCCAGCAGTGAGAGAACAGGTTATACCTATGGCTACACCTTC | CASSERTGYTYGYTF
- | TRBJ2-7 | 15 | - | TRBV27 | TGTGCCAGCAGTCCTTTACCTACAGGAGCCTACGAGCAGTACTTC | CASSPLPTGAYEQYF
- | TRBJ2-4 | 14 | many | TRBV6-1 | TGTGCCAGCAGTGAGGGGGGACAGAGTAACATTCAGTACTTC | CASSEGGQSNIQYF
- | TRBJ2-7 | 13 | few | TRBV25-1 | TGTGCCAGCAGTGAGACGGGAACCTACGAGCAGTACTTC | CASSETGTYEQYF
- | TRBJ2-1 | 15 | - | TRBV18 | TGTGCCAGCTCTGAAGCCCCACAGGCCTACAATGAGCAGTTCTTC | CASSEAPQAYNEQFF
- | TRBJ2-7 | 16 | many | TRBV20-1 | TGCAGTGCTAGAGGGCCGGGCCTCGGAGGCTCCTACGAGCAGTACTTC | CSARGPGLGGSYEQYF
- | TRBJ1-5 | 16 | - | TRBV14 | TGTGCCAGCAGCCAAGACTGGGAGAGAATTAATCAGCCCCAGCATTTT | CASSQDWERINQPQHF
TRBD1 | TRBJ1-2 | 14 | few | TRBV29-1 | TGCAGCGTCAGGACGACAGGGGATAACTATGGCTACACCTTC | CSVRTTGDNYGYTF
TRBD1 | TRBJ2-2 | 16 | many | TRBV6-1 | TGTGCCAGCAGTGCCTCCGGGACAGGGGCCACCGGGGAGCTGTTTTTT | CASSASGTGATGELFF
- | TRBJ2-2 | 12 | - | TRBV14 | TGTGCCAGCAGTACCTGGGGCGGGGAGCTGTTTTTT | CASSTWGGELFF
TRBD1 | TRBJ2-7 | 15 | many | TRBV7-9 | TGTGCCAGCAGCATAGACAGGGGGCGGCAATACGAGCAGTACTTC | CASSIDRGRQYEQYF